Below, 14 T cell receptor beta chains from the same sample are listed, as sequenced in a study of CD4+ T cells in melanoma. TCRdb's table, derived via immunoSEQ multiplex PCR, lists solely in-frame clones and lacks some. The sample includes approximately 20,000 clones, roughly four fifths of them seen just once. The sample taken for sequencing was cells from a culture (not recorded whether cultured in vitro). All receptors come from a human donor with melanoma.

This chain joins TRBV5-6 and TRBJ1-5; the match to TRBD1 covers 7 bases. This CDR3 is built from 19 residues. V lost 3 bases, J lost 1 base, and 16 bases stayed unmatched. The germline V gene encodes CDR1 SGHDT and CDR2 YYEEEE. The CDR3 nucleotides are TGTGCCAGCAGCTCAACAGGGGAAGGGGGCCTTATGAGCAATCAGCCCCAGCATTTT. Translating it yields CASSSTGEGGLMSNQPQHF.

This clone was counted a few times. V and J are TRBV7-2 and TRBJ1-2; no definite D call. The ends were cut back, 5 bases at V and 2 bases at J, with 9 bases in the middle. This CDR3 comprises 13 residues. Germline CDR1 and CDR2: SGHTA and FQGNSA. CDR3 amino acids: CASSPQTNYGYTF. The CDR3 bases are TGTGCCAGCAGCCCGCAGACCAACTATGGCTACACCTTC.

This clone was observed once. This chain uses TRBV7-2 with TRBJ1-2, with 7 bases fitting TRBD1. This CDR3 is built from 16 residues. CDR1 SGHTA and CDR2 FQGNSA come from the germline V gene. The V segment lost 5 bases and the J segment 8 bases; nucleotides outside the gene matches: 17. The CDR3 spells CASSRGGKTGSWGYTF. The CDR3 coding sequence is TGTGCCAGCAGCCGCGGGGGCAAGACAGGGAGCTGGGGCTACACCTTC.

A single count supports this clone. The gene calls are TRBV18 and TRBJ1-4; 8 bases fit TRBD1. Germline loops: CDR1 KGHSH, CDR2 LQKENI. There are 15 residues in the CDR3. Trimming cost V 3 bases and J 4 bases; bases outside gene matches: 4. CDR3: CASSPQTGVNEKLFF. Written as DNA, the CDR3 is TGTGCCAGCTCACCGCAGACAGGGGTTAATGAAAAACTGTTTTTT.

The V and J genes are TRBV5-1 and TRBJ2-3; the match to TRBD2 covers 8 bases. There are 14 residues in the CDR3. Germline CDR1 SGHRS, CDR2 YFSETQ. With V trimmed by 7 bases and J by 5 bases, 9 bases remained unmatched. The CDR3 DNA reads as TGCGCCAGCTTTTCGGGACTAGTCGGAGATACGCAGTATTTT. The encoded protein is CASFSGLVGDTQYF. Using reference TRBV5-1 and TRBJ2-3 for the parts outside the CDR3, the full variable domain is KAGVTQTPRYLIKTRGQQVTLSCSPISGHRSVSWYQQTPGQGLQFLFEYFSETQRNKGNFPGRFSGRQFSNSRSEMNVSTLELGDSALYLCASFSGLVGDTQYFGPGTRLTVL.

The chain links TRBV5-1 to TRBJ2-2; 7 positions match TRBD1. The germline V gene has CDR1 SGHRS and CDR2 YFSETQ. The CDR3 runs to 15 residues. The junction had 8 bases not matched to a gene; V was cut back by 5 bases and J by 4 bases. In nucleotides, the CDR3 is TGCGCCAGCAGACCTACAGGGGATGGCACCGGGGAGCTGTTTTTT. It yields the protein CASRPTGDGTGELFF.

This chain joins TRBV19 and TRBJ2-7, with 8 bases that match TRBD1. The CDR3 is 15 residues long. V shed 5 bases and J 4 bases; nucleotides not matched to a gene: 10. CDR1 is LNHDA and CDR2 is SQIVND in the germline V gene (reference sequence). CDR3 sequence (DNA): TGTGCCAGTAGTTCCCGGGACAGGTTGAGGTACGAGCAGTACTTC. Translating gives CASSSRDRLRYEQYF.

V usage is TRBV7-9 and J usage is TRBJ2-1, with 7 positions matching TRBD2. This CDR3 has 15 residues. With V trimmed by 4 bases and J by 7 bases, 10 bases remained unmatched. CDR1 and CDR2 (germline): SEHNR, FQNEAQ (reference sequence). This CDR3 is CASSSELWRGNEQFF. The CDR3 DNA reads TGTGCCAGCAGCTCCGAATTATGGCGGGGGAATGAGCAGTTCTTC. Complete variable domain (other parts from reference TRBV7-9 and TRBJ2-1): DTGVSQNPRHKITKRGQNVTFRCDPISEHNRLYWYRQTLGQGPEFLTYFQNEAQLEKSRLLSDRFSAERPKGSFSTLEIQRTEQGDSAMYLCASSSELWRGNEQFFGPGTRLTVL.

This clone was observed a single time. V gene TRBV2 combines with J gene TRBJ1-2; unclear D gene. The germline CDR1 and CDR2 sequences are SNHLY and FYNNEI. V was pared by 6 bases and J by 4 bases, with 3 bases between. This CDR3 has 10 residues. CDR3 sequence: CASRPYGYTF. The CDR3, as DNA: TGTGCCAGCAGGCCCTATGGCTACACCTTC.

The chain links TRBV30 to TRBJ1-1; 8 bases agree with TRBD1. The V gene end was trimmed by 1 base and the J gene end by 1 base; junction bases not matched to a gene: 2. The CDR3 runs 14 residues. Germline values: CDR1 GTSNPN, CDR2 SVGIG (reference sequence). The CDR3 sequence is CAWSGTGRNTEAFF. The CDR3 nucleotides are TGTGCCTGGAGTGGGACAGGGAGGAACACTGAAGCTTTCTTT.

Remarks on this clone: This sample includes further DNA sequences coding for the same CDR3. The chain has TRBV5-1 and TRBJ2-5; maybe TRBD2 (6 bases). The germline V gene has CDR1 SGHRS and CDR2 YFSETQ. The CDR3 runs 13 residues. V was shortened by 4 bases and J by 1 base, with 8 bases between the two germline ends. As DNA, the CDR3 is TGCGCCAGCAGCCCCGGGGGCCAAGAGACCCAGTACTTC. It yields the protein CASSPGGQETQYF.

This clone appeared a few times. The rearrangement uses TRBV15 and TRBJ2-5; unclear D gene. V lost 5 bases and J lost 5, with 18 bases in between. Germline-derived CDR1 and CDR2 are LNHNV and YYDKDF (reference sequence). CDR3 length equals 15 residues. CDR3 sequence: CATSPRPGGRETQYF. As DNA, the CDR3 is TGTGCCACCAGCCCACGGCCGGGTGGTCGGGAGACCCAGTACTTC. Using reference TRBV15 and TRBJ2-5 for the parts outside the CDR3, the full variable domain is DAMVIQNPRYQVTQFGKPVTLSCSQTLNHNVMYWYQQKSSQAPKLLFHYYDKDFNNEADTPDNFQSRRPNTSFCFLDIRSPGLGDTAMYLCATSPRPGGRETQYFGPGTRLLVL.

The CDR3 nucleotides are TGTGCCAGCAAGCGGGACAGCGAGACCCAGTACTTC. Translation gives CASKRDSETQYF. The chain carries TRBV7-8 and TRBJ2-5; TRBD1 or TRBD2 may be the D gene (7 bases each). The germline CDR1 and CDR2 sequences are SGHVS and FQNEAQ. The CDR3 runs 12 residues. V lost 7 bases and J lost 5, with 11 bases in between.

This clone was counted between two and nine times. The chain couples TRBV29-1 to TRBJ1-2, with 9 nucleotides matching TRBD1. The CDR3 has 14 residues. Germline lookup yields CDR1 SQVTM and CDR2 ANQGSEA. V was pared by 6 bases and J by 1 base, with 6 bases of the junction left unmatched. CDR3 sequence: CSVVTGGDNYGYTF. CDR3 sequence (DNA): TGCAGCGTCGTGACAGGGGGGGATAACTATGGCTACACCTTC.